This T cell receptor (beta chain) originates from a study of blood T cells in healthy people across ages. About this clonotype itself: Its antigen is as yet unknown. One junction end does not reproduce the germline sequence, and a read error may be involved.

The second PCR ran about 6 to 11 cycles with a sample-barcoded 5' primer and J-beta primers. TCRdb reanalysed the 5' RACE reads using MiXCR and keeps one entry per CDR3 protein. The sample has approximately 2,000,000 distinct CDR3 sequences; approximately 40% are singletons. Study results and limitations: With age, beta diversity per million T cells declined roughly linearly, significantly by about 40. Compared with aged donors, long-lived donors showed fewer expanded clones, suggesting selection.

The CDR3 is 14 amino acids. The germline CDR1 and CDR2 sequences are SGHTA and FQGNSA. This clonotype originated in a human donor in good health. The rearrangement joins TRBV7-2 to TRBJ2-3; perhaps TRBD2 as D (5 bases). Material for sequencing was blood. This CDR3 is CAGRLKVYTDTQYF. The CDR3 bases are TGTGCCGGCAGACTAAAGGTATACACAGATACGCAGTATTTT.